This paragraph covers one T cell receptor beta chain sequence. Antigen unknown. Treatment of the sample: approximately nine-day PBMC culture with coronavirus spike peptide pools or control peptides (ViraFEST assay). The Oncomine TCR Beta short-read assay was applied to DNA of cultured CD4+ T cells. TCRdb processed the PCR reads anew with MiXCR; each CDR3 protein has one entry. This sample has about 17,000 distinct CDR3 sequences, with roughly three fifths found just once. This CDR3 comprises 16 residues. Trimming took off 5 bases at V and 0 bases at J, with 15 bases between the two ends. Germline V gene lookup returns CDR1 SGHAT and CDR2 FQDESV (reference sequence). This record belongs to a study of vaccination and CD4 T cells after COVID-19.

Sequences were derived from CD4+ T cells from blood, cultured in vitro, sampled after SARS-CoV-2 vaccination. V is TRBV11-1 and J is TRBJ2-3, with D perhaps assigned TRBD1 or TRBD2 (5 bases each). The TCR was taken from a human donor who had recovered from COVID-19. The CDR3 loop reads CASSHGRDGSTDTQYF. The CDR3 DNA reads TGTGCCAGCAGCCATGGAAGGGACGGGAGCACAGATACGCAGTATTTT.